This T cell receptor beta chain was observed in a study of tissue T cells after allogeneic stem cell transplantation. As for the study in general: Graft-versus-host disease patients received grafts, four unmodified and three CD34-selected to deplete T cells. Study outcomes and limitations: Motif-based clustering found tissue-specific repertoire signatures shared across patients, though few clones were shared.

Survey-depth TCRbeta CDR3 sequencing reported V/J genes and productive frequencies. Clones were read by immunoSEQ multiplex PCR, and TCRdb kept only the in-frame ones, dropping some. The repertoire consists of about 1,000 clones, with about 39% occurring once and the leading ten covering more than 35%. With respect to this clone: Its antigen is not identified.

Germline assignment: CDR1 SGDLS and CDR2 YYNGEE. This CDR3 is 16 amino acids long. With 0 bases clipped from V and 6 bases from J, the junction kept 3 bases outside the gene matches. The material sequenced was stomach tissue, taken at autopsy. The J gene is TRBJ1-6, the V gene TRBV9; 10 nucleotides match TRBD1. The receptor was derived from a female patient aged 35 to 69 with steroid-refractory graft-versus-host disease after an allogeneic stem cell transplant. Some T cells may originate from the graft donor. The CDR3 here is CASSVDGTGANSPLHF. The CDR3 DNA is TGTGCCAGCAGCGTAGATGGGACAGGGGCTAATTCACCCCTCCACTTT.